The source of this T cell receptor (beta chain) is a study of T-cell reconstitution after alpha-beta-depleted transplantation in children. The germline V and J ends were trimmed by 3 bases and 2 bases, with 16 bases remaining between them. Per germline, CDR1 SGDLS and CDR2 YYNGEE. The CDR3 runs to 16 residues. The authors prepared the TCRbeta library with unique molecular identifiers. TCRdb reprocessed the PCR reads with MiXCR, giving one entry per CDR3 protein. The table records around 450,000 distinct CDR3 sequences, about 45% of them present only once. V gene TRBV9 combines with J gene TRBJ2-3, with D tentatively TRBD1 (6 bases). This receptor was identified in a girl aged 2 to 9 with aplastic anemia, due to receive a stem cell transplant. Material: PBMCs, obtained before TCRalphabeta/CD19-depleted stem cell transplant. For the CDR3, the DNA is TGTGCCAGCAGCGGCCGAACAGGGCCATTCACAGATACGCAGTATTTT. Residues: CASSGRTGPFTDTQYF.